The rows below give T cell receptor beta chains drawn from one sample of a study of T cell changes during pregnancy in multiple sclerosis. The repertoire was sequenced with immunoSEQ multiplex PCR; TCRdb's copy has only in-frame clones and lacks some. The profile shows 50,000 or so clones, approximately 91% of them singletons. The input for sequencing was CD4+ T cells from peripheral blood mononuclear cells, taken in the second trimester of pregnancy. These receptor sequences come from a female donor with multiple sclerosis, enrolled in a pregnancy study. Each CDR3 is given without its conserved first and last residue.

V	J	CDR3
TRBV6-6	TRBJ2-1	ASSPPASGGYNEQF
TRBV11-2	TRBJ1-1	ASSGGAWVTEAF
TRBV7-9	TRBJ1-6	ASSEDSPNSPLH
TRBV2	TRBJ2-1	ASRTSGGNEQF
TRBV27	TRBJ2-2	ASGNRGDTGELF
TRBV30	TRBJ1-3	AWSPKDRPGNTIY
TRBV19	TRBJ1-1	ASSRSSGNTEAF
TRBV6-5	TRBJ2-5	ASSYSLAGGQETQY
TRBV18	TRBJ2-5	ASSPLTSGSETQY
TRBV27	TRBJ1-4	ASTFGTNEKLF
TRBV7-3	TRBJ2-1	ASSLTGTGVGEQF
TRBV5-1	TRBJ1-3	ASSLATPGTANGNTIY
TRBV5-1	TRBJ1-5	ASSPLPTGGNQPQH
TRBV5-1	TRBJ2-1	ASSSGGGYYEQF
TRBV19	TRBJ2-1	ASSTDGGSYNEQF
TRBV5-4	TRBJ2-7	ASSPLPGQNYEQY
TRBV6-1	TRBJ2-7	ASGLRQGNGWQY
TRBV5-1	TRBJ2-2	ASSLGPRTGNTGELF
TRBV19	TRBJ1-2	ASTPQGVGQGTLNYGYT
TRBV5-1	TRBJ2-5	ASSSGLAGQETQY
TRBV7-3	TRBJ1-6	ASSLYGGVALH
TRBV9	TRBJ1-3	ASSSGRGLNTIY
TRBV5-6	TRBJ1-5	ASSYRQGTKSNQPQH
TRBV10-3	TRBJ1-2	AISSGTGPGYT
TRBV5-6	TRBJ2-3	ASSLSEGTDTQY
TRBV30	TRBJ2-1	ALTGLSYNEQF
TRBV6-5	TRBJ2-7	ASSRTGSSYEQY
TRBV5-1	TRBJ1-6	ASSLARPGGDSPLH
TRBV2	TRBJ1-2	ASRGGTGHDYGYT
TRBV19	TRBJ1-6	ASSLDRGRNNSPLH
TRBV19	TRBJ1-6	ASSIGFEDNSPLH
TRBV30	TRBJ2-5	AWSVASGVQETQY
TRBV7-9	TRBJ2-7	ASSPTGSEQY
TRBV6-5	TRBJ1-3	ASSMTTNSGNTIY
TRBV6-4	TRBJ1-2	ASSDGNRGSYT
TRBV7-3	TRBJ2-3	ASSSTGTAATQY
TRBV4-1	TRBJ1-4	ASLTGVVEKLF
TRBV27	TRBJ2-7	ASSLGQVYEQY
TRBV4-1	TRBJ2-4	ASSQGATAGVYQY
TRBV2	TRBJ2-3	ASSKNRGDTDTQY
TRBV5-1	TRBJ1-1	ASSSGTGNTEAF
TRBV5-1	TRBJ2-1	ASSMLAGVENEQF
TRBV19	TRBJ1-1	ASSGTGGLRTEAF
TRBV5-1	TRBJ1-1	ASSLVGGGPRDRVTEAF
TRBV7-2	TRBJ1-4	ASSHVEGKLF
TRBV9	TRBJ2-1	ASSFRLAGKWNEQF
TRBV6-6	TRBJ2-5	ASRRTSGGIQETQY
TRBV18	TRBJ1-5	ASSALIGQYNQPQH
TRBV5-1	TRBJ1-3	ASSPTYRGESSGNTIY
TRBV6-6	TRBJ1-5	ASRGTGNQPQH
TRBV28	TRBJ1-6	ASKITGLGNSPLH
TRBV11-2	TRBJ1-6	ASRILGQGYSPLH
TRBV19	TRBJ2-7	ASSRIAGRRTPYEQY
TRBV19	TRBJ1-4	ATRTQGSEKLF
TRBV6-5	TRBJ1-3	ASSQTGGPGNTIY
TRBV27	TRBJ2-1	ASFSGTGSYNEQF
TRBV23-1	TRBJ2-7	ASRPGQGHLDEQY
TRBV29-1	TRBJ1-2	SVEERWQGYGYT
TRBV29-1	TRBJ2-7	SVMGQGDEQY
TRBV6-1	TRBJ1-5	ASSEQDRFQPQH